This TCR beta chain was sequenced for a study of beta chain features in type 1 diabetes. Findings and caveats of the study: Shorter TCRB CDR3s, moderately but significantly so, marked every one of the four CD4+ subsets in Type 1 diabetes patients.

This clone was seen a few times. The antigen is unknown. The sequenced template was cDNA made from the entire isolated RNA. Sequencing was performed with immunoSEQ multiplex PCR; in TCRdb, only in-frame clones are kept and a portion is missing. The sample yields about 160,000 clones, over 6% seen once. The J segment lost 2 bases and the V segment lost 1 base, leaving 5 bases of the junction unmatched. The length of the CDR3 is 15 residues. The V gene's germline CDR1 is SGDLS and CDR2 YYNGEE. Specimen: central memory CD4+ T cells from blood. The receptor's source is a man in his late teens or twenties with type 1 diabetes. The rearrangement joins TRBV9 to TRBJ2-7, with TRBD2 matching 8 bases. The CDR3 coding sequence is TGTGCCAGCAGCGTACGCGGGGGGATCGCCTACGAGCAGTACTTC. Amino acid sequence: CASSVRGGIAYEQYF.